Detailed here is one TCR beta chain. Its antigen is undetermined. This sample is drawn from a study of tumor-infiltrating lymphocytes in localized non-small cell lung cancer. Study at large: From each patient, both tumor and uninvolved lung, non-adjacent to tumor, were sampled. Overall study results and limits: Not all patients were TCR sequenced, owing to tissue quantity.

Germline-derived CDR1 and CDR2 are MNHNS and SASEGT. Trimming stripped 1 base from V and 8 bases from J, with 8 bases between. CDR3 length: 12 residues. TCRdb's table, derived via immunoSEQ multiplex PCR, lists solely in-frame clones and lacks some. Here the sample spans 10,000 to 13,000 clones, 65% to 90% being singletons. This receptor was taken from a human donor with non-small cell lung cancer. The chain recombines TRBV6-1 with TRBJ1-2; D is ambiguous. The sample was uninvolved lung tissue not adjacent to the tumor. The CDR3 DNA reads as TGTGCCAGCAGTGAAGGGGGAGGGGGCTACACCTTC. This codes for CASSEGGGGYTF.